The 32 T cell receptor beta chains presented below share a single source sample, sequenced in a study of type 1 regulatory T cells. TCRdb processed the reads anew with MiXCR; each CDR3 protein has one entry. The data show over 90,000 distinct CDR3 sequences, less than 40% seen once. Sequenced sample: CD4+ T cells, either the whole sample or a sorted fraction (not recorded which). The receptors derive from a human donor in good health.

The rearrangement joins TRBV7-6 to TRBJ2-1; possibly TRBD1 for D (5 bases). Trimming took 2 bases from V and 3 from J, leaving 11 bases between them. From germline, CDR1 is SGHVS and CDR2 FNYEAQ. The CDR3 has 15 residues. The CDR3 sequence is CASSLSQGYYNEQFF. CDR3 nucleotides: TGTGCCAGCAGCTTAAGTCAGGGCTACTACAATGAGCAGTTCTTC.

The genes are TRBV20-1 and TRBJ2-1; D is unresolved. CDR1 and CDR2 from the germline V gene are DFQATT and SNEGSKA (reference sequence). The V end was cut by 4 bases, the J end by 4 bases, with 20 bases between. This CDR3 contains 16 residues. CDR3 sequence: CSANLVTGSHYNEQFF. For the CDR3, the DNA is TGCAGTGCTAATTTGGTAACGGGCTCGCATTACAATGAGCAGTTCTTC.

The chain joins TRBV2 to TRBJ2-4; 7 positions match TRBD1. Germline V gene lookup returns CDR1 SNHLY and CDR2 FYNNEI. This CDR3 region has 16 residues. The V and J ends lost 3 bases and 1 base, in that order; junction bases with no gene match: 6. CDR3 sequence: CASSDRDSFAKNIQYF. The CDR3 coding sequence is TGTGCCAGCAGTGACAGGGACAGTTTCGCCAAAAACATTCAGTACTTC.

The CDR3 sequence is CASSSGTGNNLETQYF. As DNA, the CDR3 is TGTGCCAGCAGCTCTGGGACAGGAAACAATTTGGAGACCCAGTACTTC. The V and J genes are TRBV7-9 and TRBJ2-5; 8 nucleotides align to TRBD1. Looked up from germline, CDR1 is SEHNR and CDR2 is FQNEAQ (reference sequence). This CDR3 comprises 16 residues. Losses at the gene ends were 4 bases for V and 5 bases for J; bases not matched to a gene: 12. Filled out from reference TRBV7-9 and TRBJ2-5, the complete variable domain reads DTGVSQNPRHKITKRGQNVTFRCDPISEHNRLYWYRQTLGQGPEFLTYFQNEAQLEKSRLLSDRFSAERPKGSFSTLEIQRTEQGDSAMYLCASSSGTGNNLETQYFGPGTRLLVL.

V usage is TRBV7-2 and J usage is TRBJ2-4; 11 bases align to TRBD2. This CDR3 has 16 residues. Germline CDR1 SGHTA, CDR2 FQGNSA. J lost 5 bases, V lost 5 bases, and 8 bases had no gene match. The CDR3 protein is CASSPSDSGRENIQYF. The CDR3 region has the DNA TGTGCCAGCAGCCCGAGTGATAGCGGGAGGGAAAACATTCAGTACTTC. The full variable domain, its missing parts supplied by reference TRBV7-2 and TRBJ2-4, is GAGVSQSPSNKVTEKGKDVELRCDPISGHTALYWYRQSLGQGLEFLIYFQGNSAPDKSGLPSDRFSAERTGGSVSTLTIQRTQQEDSAVYLCASSPSDSGRENIQYFGAGTRLSVL.

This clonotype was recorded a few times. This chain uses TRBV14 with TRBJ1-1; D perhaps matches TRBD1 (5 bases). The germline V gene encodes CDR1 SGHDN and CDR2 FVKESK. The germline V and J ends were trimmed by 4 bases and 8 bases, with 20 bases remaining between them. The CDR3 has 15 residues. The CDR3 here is CASSPLPQVGGEAFF. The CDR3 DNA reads TGTGCCAGCAGCCCCCTTCCACAAGTGGGGGGAGAAGCTTTCTTT.

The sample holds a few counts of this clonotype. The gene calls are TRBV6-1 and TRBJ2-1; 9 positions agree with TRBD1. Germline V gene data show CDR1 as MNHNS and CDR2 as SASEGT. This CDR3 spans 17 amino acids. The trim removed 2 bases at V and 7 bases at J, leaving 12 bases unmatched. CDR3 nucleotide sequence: TGTGCCAGCAGTGAATTTGCCGGGACAGGGTCGAGAAATGAGCAGTTCTTC. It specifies CASSEFAGTGSRNEQFF.

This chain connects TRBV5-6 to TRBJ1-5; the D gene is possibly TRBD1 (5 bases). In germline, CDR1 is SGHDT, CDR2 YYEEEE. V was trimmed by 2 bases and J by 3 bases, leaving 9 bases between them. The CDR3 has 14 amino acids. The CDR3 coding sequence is TGTGCCAGCAGCTTAGGCAGGGTCAATCAGCCCCAGCATTTT. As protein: CASSLGRVNQPQHF.

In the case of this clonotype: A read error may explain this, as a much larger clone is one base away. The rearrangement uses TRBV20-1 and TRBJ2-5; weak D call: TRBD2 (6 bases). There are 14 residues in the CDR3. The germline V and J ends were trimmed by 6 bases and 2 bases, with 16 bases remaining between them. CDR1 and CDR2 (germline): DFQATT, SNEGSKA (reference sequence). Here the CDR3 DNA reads TGCAGTGCGGGATACCTTGGGACTCAAGAGACCCAGTACTTC. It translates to CSAGYLGTQETQYF.

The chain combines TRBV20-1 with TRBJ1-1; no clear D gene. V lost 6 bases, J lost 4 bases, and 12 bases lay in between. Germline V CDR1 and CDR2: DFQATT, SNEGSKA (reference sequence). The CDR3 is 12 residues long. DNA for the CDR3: TGCAGTGCCGGCACGGCGGGCACTGAAGCTTTCTTT. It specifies CSAGTAGTEAFF.

The CDR3 here is CASSFDKLNSYEQYF. CDR3 coding DNA: TGTGCCAGCAGTTTCGACAAGCTGAACTCCTACGAGCAGTACTTC. The chain employs TRBV27 and TRBJ2-7; D is ambiguous. The V gene lost 3 bases and the J gene lost 0 bases, with 12 bases spanning the gap. The germline V gene has CDR1 MNHEY and CDR2 SMNVEV (reference sequence). The CDR3 is made up of 15 amino acids.

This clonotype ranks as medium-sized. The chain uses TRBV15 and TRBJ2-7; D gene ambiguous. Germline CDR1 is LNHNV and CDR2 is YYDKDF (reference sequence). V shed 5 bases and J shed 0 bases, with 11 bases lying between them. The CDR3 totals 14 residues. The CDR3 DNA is TGTGCCACCAGCGCCTCCCCAAACTCCTACGAGCAGTACTTC. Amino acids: CATSASPNSYEQYF.

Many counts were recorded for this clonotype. CDR3 amino acids: CASSLRGNQPQHF. As DNA, the CDR3 is TGTGCCAGCAGTTTAAGAGGCAATCAGCCCCAGCATTTT. The chain couples TRBV27 to TRBJ1-5; no definite D call. V was cut by 2 bases and J by 2 bases, with 4 bases left in between. Germline V gene sequence: CDR1 MNHEY, CDR2 SMNVEV (reference sequence). The CDR3 contains 13 residues.

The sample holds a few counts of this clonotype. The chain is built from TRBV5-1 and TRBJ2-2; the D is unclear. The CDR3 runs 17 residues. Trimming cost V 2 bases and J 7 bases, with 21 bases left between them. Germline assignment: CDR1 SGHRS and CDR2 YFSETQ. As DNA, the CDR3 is TGCGCCAGCAGCTTAGTCCCCCTCGACCAGGTCATCGGGGAGCTGTTTTTT. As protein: CASSLVPLDQVIGELFF. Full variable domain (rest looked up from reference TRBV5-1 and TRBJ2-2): KAGVTQTPRYLIKTRGQQVTLSCSPISGHRSVSWYQQTPGQGLQFLFEYFSETQRNKGNFPGRFSGRQFSNSRSEMNVSTLELGDSALYLCASSLVPLDQVIGELFFGEGSRLTVL.

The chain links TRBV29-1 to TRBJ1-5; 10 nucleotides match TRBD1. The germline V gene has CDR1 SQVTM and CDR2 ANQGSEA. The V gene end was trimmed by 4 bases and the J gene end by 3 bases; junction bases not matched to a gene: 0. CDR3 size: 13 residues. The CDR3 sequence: CSVGQGANQPQHF. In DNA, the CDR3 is TGCAGCGTTGGACAGGGGGCCAATCAGCCCCAGCATTTT.

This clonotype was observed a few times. The DNA of the CDR3 is TGTGCCAGCAGACCGGGACTAAAGAACACCGGGGAGCTGTTTTTT. Translating gives CASRPGLKNTGELFF. The chain is built from TRBV5-5 and TRBJ2-2; TRBD2 agrees at 7 bases. V dropped 5 bases and J dropped 1; count of bases not matched to a gene: 5. The germline V gene has CDR1 SGHKS and CDR2 YYEKEE (reference sequence). The CDR3 extends over 15 amino acids.

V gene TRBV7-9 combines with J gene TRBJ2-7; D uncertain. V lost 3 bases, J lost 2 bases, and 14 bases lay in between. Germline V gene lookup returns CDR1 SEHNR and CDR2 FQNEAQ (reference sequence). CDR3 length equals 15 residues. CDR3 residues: CASSFSGISTYEQYF. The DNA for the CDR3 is TGTGCCAGCAGCTTTTCCGGAATATCCACCTACGAGCAGTACTTC.

In DNA form, the CDR3 reads TGTGCCAGCAGCTTAGTATCGTCTAGCGGAGAGACCCAGTACTTC. This gives the protein CASSLVSSSGETQYF. The chain recombines TRBV7-2 with TRBJ2-5, with 7 positions matching TRBD2. CDR1 is SGHTA, CDR2 FQGNSA, per germline. V shed 1 base, J shed 4 bases, and the junction held 6 bases outside the gene matches. There are 15 residues in the CDR3.

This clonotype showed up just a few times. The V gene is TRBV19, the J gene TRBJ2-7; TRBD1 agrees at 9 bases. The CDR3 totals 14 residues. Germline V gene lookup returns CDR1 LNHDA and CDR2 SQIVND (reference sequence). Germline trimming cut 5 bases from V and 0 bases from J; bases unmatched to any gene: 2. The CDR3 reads CASSQGQGSYEQYF. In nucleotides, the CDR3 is TGTGCCAGTAGTCAGGGACAGGGCTCCTACGAGCAGTACTTC. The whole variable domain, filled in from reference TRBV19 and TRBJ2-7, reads DGGITQSPKYLFRKEGQNVTLSCEQNLNHDAMYWYRQDPGQGLRLIYYSQIVNDFQKGDIAEGYSVSREKKESFPLTVTSAQKNPTAFYLCASSQGQGSYEQYFGPGTRLTVT.

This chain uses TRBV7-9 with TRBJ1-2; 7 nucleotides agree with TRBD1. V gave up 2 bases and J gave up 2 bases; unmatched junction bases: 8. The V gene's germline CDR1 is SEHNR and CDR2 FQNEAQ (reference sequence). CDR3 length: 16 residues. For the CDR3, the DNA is TGTGCCAGCAGCTTATCGGGACAGCTCAAAAACTATGGCTACACCTTC. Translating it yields CASSLSGQLKNYGYTF. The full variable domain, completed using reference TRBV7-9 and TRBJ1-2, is DTGVSQNPRHKITKRGQNVTFRCDPISEHNRLYWYRQTLGQGPEFLTYFQNEAQLEKSRLLSDRFSAERPKGSFSTLEIQRTEQGDSAMYLCASSLSGQLKNYGYTFGSGTRLTVV.

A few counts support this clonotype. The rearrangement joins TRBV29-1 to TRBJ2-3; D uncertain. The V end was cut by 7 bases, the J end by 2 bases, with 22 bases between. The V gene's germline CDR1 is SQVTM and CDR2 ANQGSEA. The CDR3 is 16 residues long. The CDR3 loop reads CSAPINGNHLTDTQYF. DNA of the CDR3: TGCAGCGCCCCCATAAACGGAAACCACCTCACAGATACGCAGTATTTT.

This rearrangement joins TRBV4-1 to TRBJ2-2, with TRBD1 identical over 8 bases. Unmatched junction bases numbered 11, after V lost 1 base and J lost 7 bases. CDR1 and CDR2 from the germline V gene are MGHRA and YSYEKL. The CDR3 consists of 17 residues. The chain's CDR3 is CASSQATSRDRNGELFF. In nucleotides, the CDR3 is TGCGCCAGCAGCCAAGCTACTTCCCGGGACAGGAACGGGGAGCTGTTTTTT.

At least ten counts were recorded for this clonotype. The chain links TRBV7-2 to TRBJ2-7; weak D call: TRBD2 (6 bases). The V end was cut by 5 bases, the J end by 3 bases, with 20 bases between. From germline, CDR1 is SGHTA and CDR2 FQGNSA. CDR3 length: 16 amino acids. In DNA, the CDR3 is TGTGCCAGCAGCCCTACTGGGCTAGCGATTAACTACGAGCAGTACTTC. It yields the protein CASSPTGLAINYEQYF.

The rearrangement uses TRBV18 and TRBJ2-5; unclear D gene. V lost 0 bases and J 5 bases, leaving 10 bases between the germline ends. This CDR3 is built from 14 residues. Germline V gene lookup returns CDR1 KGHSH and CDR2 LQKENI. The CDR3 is CASSPPSLGETQYF. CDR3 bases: TGTGCCAGCTCACCACCGTCTCTCGGTGAGACCCAGTACTTC. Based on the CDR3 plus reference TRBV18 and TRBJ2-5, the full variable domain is NAGVMQNPRHLVRRRGQEARLRCSPMKGHSHVYWYRQLPEEGLKFMVYLQKENIIDESGMPKERFSAEFPKEGPSILRIQQVVRGDSAAYFCASSPPSLGETQYFGPGTRLLVL.

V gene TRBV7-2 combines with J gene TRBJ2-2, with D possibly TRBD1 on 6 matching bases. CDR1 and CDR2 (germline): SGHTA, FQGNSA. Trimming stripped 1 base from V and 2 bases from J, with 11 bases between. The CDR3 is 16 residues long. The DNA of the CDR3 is TGTGCCAGCAGCTTAGGGGGGACACTCAACACCGGGGAGCTGTTTTTT. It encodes CASSLGGTLNTGELFF.

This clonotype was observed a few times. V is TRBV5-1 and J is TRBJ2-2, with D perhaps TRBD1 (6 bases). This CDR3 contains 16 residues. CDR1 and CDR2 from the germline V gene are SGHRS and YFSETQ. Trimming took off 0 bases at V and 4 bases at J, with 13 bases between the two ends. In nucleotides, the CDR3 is TGCGCCAGCAGCTTGGTCCAGGGGAGAAGCACCGGGGAGCTGTTTTTT. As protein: CASSLVQGRSTGELFF.

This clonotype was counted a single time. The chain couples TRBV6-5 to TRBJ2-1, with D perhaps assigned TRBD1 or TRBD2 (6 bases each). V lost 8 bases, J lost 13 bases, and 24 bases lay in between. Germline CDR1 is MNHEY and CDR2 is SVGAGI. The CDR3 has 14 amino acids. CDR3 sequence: CASHKGSLGGNQFF. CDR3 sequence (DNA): TGTGCCAGCCATAAAGGCAGTCTGGGGGGCAATCAGTTCTTC.

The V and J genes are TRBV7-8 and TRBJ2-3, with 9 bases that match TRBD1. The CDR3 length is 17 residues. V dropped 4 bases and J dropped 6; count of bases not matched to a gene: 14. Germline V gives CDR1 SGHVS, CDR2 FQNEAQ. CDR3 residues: CASSSRDRDRVSDTQYF. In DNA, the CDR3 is TGTGCCAGCAGCTCCCGTGACCGGGACAGGGTATCCGATACGCAGTATTTT.

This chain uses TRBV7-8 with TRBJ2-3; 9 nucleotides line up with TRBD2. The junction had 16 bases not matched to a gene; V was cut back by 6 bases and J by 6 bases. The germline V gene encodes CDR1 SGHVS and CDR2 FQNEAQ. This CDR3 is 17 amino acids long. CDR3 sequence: CASSPLRLAGFSDTQYF. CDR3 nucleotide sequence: TGTGCCAGCAGTCCCCTGCGGCTAGCGGGATTTTCCGATACGCAGTATTTT.

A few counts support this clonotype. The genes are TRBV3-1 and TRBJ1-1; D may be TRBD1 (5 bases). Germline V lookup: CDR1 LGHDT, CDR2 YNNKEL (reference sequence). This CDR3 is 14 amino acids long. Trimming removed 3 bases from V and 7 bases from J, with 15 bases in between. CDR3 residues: CASSHRQHQVEAFF. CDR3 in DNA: TGTGCCAGCAGCCACAGACAGCACCAGGTTGAAGCTTTCTTT.

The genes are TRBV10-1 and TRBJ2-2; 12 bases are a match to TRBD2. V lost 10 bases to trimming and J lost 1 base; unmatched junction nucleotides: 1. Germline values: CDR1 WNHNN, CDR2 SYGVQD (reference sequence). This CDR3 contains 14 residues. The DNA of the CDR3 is TGCGCCACTAGCGGGAGGGAGAACACCGGGGAGCTGTTTTTT. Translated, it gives CATSGRENTGELFF.

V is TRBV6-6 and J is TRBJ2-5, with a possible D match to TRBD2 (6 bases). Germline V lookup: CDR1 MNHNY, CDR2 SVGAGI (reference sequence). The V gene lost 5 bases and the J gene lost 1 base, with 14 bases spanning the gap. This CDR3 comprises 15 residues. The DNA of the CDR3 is TGTGCCAGCAGTCGCCGGCGGGACTCCCAAGAGACCCAGTACTTC. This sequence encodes CASSRRRDSQETQYF.